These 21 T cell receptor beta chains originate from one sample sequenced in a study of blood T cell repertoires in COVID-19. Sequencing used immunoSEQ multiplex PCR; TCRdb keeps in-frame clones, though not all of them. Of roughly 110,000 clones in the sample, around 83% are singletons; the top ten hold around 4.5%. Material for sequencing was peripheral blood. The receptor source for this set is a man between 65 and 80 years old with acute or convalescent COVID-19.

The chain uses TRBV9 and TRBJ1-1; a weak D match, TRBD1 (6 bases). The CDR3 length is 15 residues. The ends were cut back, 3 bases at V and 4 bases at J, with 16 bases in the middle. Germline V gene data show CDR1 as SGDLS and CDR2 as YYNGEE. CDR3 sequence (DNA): TGTGCCAGCAGCGCAGGAAGAGGACAGATCACTGAAGCTTTCTTT. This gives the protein CASSAGRGQITEAFF.

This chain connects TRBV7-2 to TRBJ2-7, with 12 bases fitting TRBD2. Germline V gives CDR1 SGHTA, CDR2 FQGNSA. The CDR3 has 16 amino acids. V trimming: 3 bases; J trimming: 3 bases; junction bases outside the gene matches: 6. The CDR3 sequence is CASSFAGLAGNYEQYF. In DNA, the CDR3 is TGTGCCAGCAGCTTCGCCGGACTAGCGGGGAACTACGAGCAGTACTTC.

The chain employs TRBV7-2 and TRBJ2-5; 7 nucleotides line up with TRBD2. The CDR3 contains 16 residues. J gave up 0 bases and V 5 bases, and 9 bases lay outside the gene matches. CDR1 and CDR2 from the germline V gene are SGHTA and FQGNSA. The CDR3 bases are TGTGCCAGCAGCCCTAGCGGTTCCGGAAACCAAGAGACCCAGTACTTC. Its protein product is CASSPSGSGNQETQYF.

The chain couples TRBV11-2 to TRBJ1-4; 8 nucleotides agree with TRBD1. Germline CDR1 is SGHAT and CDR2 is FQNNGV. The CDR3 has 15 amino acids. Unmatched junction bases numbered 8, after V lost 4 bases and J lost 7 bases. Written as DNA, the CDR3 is TGTGCCAGCAGCTCCGGACAGGGTGGGGGTGAAAAACTGTTTTTT. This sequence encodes CASSSGQGGGEKLFF.

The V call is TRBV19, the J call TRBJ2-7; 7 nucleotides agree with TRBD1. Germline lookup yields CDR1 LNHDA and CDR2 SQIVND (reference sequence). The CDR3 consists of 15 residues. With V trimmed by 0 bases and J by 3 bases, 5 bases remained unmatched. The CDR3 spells CASSIEVGGGYEQYF. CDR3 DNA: TGTGCCAGTAGTATAGAGGTAGGGGGCGGCTACGAGCAGTACTTC. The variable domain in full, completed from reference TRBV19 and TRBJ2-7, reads DGGITQSPKYLFRKEGQNVTLSCEQNLNHDAMYWYRQDPGQGLRLIYYSQIVNDFQKGDIAEGYSVSREKKESFPLTVTSAQKNPTAFYLCASSIEVGGGYEQYFGPGTRLTVT.

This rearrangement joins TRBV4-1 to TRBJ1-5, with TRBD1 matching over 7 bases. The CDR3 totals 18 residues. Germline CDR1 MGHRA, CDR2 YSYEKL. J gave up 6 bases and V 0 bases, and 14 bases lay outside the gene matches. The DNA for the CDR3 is TGCGCCAGCAGCCAAGATAGGGCGTTTGAGGGGGCCCCTCAGCCCCAGCATTTT. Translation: CASSQDRAFEGAPQPQHF.

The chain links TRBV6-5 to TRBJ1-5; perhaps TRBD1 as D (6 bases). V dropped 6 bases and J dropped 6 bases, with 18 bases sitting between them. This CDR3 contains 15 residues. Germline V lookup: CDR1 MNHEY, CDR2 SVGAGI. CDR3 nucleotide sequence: TGTGCCAGCAGACGTATGGTAGGGGGAAGTCAGCCCCAGCATTTT. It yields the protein CASRRMVGGSQPQHF.

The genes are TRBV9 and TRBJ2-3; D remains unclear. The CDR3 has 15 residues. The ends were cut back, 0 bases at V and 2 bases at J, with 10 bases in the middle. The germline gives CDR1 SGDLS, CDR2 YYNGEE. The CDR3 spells CASSVEPSITDTQYF. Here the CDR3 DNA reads TGTGCCAGCAGCGTAGAACCGAGCATCACAGATACGCAGTATTTT.

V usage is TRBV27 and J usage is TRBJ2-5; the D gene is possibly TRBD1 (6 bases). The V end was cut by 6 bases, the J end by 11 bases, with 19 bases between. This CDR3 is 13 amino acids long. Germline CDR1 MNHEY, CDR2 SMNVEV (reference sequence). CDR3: CASRLTTQGTQYF. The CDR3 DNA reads TGTGCCAGCAGGCTTACAACTCAGGGGACGCAGTACTTC.

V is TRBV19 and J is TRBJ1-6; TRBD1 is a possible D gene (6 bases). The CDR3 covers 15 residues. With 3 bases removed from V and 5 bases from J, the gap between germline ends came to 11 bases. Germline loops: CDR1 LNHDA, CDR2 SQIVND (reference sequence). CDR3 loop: CASSIARTDNSPLHF. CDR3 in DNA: TGTGCCAGTAGTATCGCCCGGACAGATAATTCACCCCTCCACTTT.

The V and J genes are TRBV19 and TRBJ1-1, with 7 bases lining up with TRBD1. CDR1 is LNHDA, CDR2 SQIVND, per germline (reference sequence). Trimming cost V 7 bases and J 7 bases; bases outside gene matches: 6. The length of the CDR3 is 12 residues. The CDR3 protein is CASTDRDLEAFF. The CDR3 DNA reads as TGTGCCAGTACAGACAGGGACCTTGAAGCTTTCTTT.

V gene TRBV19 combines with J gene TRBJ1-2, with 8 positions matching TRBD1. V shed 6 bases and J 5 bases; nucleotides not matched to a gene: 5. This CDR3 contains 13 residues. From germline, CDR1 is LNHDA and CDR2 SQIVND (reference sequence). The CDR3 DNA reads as TGTGCCAGTAGGACAGGGGTGGGGTATGGCTACACCTTC. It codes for CASRTGVGYGYTF.

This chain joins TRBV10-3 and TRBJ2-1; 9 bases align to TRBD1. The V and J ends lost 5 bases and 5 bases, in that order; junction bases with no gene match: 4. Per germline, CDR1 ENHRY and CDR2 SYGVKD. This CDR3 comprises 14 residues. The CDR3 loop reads CAISPGQGHNEQFF. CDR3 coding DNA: TGTGCCATCAGTCCGGGACAGGGCCACAATGAGCAGTTCTTC.

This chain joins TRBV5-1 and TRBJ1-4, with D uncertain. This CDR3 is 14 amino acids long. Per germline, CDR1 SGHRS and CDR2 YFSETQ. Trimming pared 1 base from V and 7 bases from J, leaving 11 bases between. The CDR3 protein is CASSLISRGEKLFF. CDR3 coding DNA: TGCGCCAGCAGCTTGATAAGCAGAGGTGAAAAACTGTTTTTT. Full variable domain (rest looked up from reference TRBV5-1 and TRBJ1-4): KAGVTQTPRYLIKTRGQQVTLSCSPISGHRSVSWYQQTPGQGLQFLFEYFSETQRNKGNFPGRFSGRQFSNSRSEMNVSTLELGDSALYLCASSLISRGEKLFFGSGTQLSVL.

CDR3 in amino acids: CASKGGAIDSPLHF. DNA of the CDR3: TGTGCCAGTAAAGGGGGGGCGATCGATTCACCCCTCCACTTT. J is TRBJ1-6 and V is TRBV19, with a tentative D call TRBD1 (6 bases). CDR1 and CDR2 from the germline V gene are LNHDA and SQIVND (reference sequence). The CDR3 loop spans 14 amino acids. With 7 bases removed from V and 8 bases from J, the gap between germline ends came to 15 bases.

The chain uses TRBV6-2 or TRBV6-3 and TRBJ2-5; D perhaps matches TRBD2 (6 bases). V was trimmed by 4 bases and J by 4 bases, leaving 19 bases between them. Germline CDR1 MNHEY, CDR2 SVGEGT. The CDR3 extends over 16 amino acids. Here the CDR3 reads CASSWSSGGALETQYF. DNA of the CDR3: TGTGCCAGCAGTTGGTCATCCGGGGGTGCCTTAGAGACCCAGTACTTC.

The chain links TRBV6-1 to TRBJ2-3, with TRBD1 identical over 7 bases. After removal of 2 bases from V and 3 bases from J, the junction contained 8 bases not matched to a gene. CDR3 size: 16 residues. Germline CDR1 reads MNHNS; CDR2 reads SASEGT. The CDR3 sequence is CASSEILQGVTDTQYF. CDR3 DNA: TGTGCCAGCAGTGAAATTTTGCAGGGGGTGACAGATACGCAGTATTTT.

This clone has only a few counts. The CDR3 DNA sequence: TGTGCCAGCAGTTTAAGGGGTGGTAATTCACCCCTCCACTTT. Protein product: CASSLRGGNSPLHF. The V and J genes are TRBV27 and TRBJ1-6; tentative D call: TRBD1 (5 bases). Trimming took off 2 bases at V and 6 bases at J, with 8 bases between the two ends. CDR1 is MNHEY, CDR2 SMNVEV, per germline (reference sequence). There are 14 residues in the CDR3.

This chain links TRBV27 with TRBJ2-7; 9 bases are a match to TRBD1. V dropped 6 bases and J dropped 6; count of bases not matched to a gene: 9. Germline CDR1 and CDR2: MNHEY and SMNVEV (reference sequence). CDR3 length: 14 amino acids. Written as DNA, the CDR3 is TGTGCCAGCAGCATACGACAGGGGGGGGTCGAGCAGTACTTC. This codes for CASSIRQGGVEQYF.

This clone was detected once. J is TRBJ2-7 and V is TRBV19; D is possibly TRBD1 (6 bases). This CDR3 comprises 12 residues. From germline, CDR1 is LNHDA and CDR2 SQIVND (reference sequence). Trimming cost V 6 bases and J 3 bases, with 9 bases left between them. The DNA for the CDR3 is TGTGCCAGTAGCCAGACAGGCTACGAGCAGTACTTC. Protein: CASSQTGYEQYF.

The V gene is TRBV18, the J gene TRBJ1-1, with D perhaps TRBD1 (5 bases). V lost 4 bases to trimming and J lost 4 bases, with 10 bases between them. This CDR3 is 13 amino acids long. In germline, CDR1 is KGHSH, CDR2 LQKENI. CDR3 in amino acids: CASSRVQGTEAFF. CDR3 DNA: TGTGCCAGCTCACGAGTCCAGGGCACTGAAGCTTTCTTT.